The present TCR beta chain was sequenced within a study of technical replicates of blood from a handful of donors (dated by TCRdb to about 2017). Of note for this clone: Its antigen is not yet known. No quality values exist for individual bases; no much larger clone is one base distant.

Library construction relied on the immunoSEQ multiplex PCR assay. Imported from immuneACCESS, the table was reduced by TCRdb to in-frame sequences with V and J called. These copies leave out some clones; in studies compared against another copy, an unresolved V gene accounts for under half, and the cause of the remainder is not known. For this sample the table gives more than 80,000 clones, of which approximately 96% were detected only once. Of the sample, less than 0.25% falls within the top ten clones. CDR1 is given as MNHEY and CDR2 as SVGAGI, both from the germline V gene. Trimming leaves V shorter by 2 bases and J shorter by 7 bases, with the junction holding 7 bases beyond the gene matches. The CDR3 covers 16 residues, taking in both the cysteine and the phenylalanine. Solely the CDR3 DNA is kept, with 48 bases framed from the first base.

The TCR comes from a human donor in good health. The chain is made from TRBV6-5 and TRBJ2-1, with 11 central nucleotides matching TRBD2. Specimen: T cells isolated from PBMCs. CDR3 sequence: CASSYELAGALNEQFF. The nucleotide sequence is TGTGCCAGCAGTTACGAACTAGCGGGAGCCCTTAATGAGCAGTTCTTC.